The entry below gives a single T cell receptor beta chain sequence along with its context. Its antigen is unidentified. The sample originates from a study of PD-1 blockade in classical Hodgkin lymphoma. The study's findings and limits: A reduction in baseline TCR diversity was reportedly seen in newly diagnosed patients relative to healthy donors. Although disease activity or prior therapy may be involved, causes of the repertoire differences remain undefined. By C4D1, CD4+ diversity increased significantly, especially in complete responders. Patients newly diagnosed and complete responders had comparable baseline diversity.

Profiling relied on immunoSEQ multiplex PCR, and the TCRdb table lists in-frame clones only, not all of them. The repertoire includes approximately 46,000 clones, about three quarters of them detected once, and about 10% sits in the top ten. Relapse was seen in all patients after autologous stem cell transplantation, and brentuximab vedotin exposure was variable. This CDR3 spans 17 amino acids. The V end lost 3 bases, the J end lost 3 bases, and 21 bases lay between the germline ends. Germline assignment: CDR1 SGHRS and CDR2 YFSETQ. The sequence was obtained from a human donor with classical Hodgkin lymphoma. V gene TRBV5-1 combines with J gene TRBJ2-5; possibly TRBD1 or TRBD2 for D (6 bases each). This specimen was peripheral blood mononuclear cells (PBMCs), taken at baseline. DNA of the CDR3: TGCGCCAGCAGCTGGGGGGCCCTAGGCTCCGAGGAAGAGACCCAGTACTTC. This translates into CASSWGALGSEEETQYF.